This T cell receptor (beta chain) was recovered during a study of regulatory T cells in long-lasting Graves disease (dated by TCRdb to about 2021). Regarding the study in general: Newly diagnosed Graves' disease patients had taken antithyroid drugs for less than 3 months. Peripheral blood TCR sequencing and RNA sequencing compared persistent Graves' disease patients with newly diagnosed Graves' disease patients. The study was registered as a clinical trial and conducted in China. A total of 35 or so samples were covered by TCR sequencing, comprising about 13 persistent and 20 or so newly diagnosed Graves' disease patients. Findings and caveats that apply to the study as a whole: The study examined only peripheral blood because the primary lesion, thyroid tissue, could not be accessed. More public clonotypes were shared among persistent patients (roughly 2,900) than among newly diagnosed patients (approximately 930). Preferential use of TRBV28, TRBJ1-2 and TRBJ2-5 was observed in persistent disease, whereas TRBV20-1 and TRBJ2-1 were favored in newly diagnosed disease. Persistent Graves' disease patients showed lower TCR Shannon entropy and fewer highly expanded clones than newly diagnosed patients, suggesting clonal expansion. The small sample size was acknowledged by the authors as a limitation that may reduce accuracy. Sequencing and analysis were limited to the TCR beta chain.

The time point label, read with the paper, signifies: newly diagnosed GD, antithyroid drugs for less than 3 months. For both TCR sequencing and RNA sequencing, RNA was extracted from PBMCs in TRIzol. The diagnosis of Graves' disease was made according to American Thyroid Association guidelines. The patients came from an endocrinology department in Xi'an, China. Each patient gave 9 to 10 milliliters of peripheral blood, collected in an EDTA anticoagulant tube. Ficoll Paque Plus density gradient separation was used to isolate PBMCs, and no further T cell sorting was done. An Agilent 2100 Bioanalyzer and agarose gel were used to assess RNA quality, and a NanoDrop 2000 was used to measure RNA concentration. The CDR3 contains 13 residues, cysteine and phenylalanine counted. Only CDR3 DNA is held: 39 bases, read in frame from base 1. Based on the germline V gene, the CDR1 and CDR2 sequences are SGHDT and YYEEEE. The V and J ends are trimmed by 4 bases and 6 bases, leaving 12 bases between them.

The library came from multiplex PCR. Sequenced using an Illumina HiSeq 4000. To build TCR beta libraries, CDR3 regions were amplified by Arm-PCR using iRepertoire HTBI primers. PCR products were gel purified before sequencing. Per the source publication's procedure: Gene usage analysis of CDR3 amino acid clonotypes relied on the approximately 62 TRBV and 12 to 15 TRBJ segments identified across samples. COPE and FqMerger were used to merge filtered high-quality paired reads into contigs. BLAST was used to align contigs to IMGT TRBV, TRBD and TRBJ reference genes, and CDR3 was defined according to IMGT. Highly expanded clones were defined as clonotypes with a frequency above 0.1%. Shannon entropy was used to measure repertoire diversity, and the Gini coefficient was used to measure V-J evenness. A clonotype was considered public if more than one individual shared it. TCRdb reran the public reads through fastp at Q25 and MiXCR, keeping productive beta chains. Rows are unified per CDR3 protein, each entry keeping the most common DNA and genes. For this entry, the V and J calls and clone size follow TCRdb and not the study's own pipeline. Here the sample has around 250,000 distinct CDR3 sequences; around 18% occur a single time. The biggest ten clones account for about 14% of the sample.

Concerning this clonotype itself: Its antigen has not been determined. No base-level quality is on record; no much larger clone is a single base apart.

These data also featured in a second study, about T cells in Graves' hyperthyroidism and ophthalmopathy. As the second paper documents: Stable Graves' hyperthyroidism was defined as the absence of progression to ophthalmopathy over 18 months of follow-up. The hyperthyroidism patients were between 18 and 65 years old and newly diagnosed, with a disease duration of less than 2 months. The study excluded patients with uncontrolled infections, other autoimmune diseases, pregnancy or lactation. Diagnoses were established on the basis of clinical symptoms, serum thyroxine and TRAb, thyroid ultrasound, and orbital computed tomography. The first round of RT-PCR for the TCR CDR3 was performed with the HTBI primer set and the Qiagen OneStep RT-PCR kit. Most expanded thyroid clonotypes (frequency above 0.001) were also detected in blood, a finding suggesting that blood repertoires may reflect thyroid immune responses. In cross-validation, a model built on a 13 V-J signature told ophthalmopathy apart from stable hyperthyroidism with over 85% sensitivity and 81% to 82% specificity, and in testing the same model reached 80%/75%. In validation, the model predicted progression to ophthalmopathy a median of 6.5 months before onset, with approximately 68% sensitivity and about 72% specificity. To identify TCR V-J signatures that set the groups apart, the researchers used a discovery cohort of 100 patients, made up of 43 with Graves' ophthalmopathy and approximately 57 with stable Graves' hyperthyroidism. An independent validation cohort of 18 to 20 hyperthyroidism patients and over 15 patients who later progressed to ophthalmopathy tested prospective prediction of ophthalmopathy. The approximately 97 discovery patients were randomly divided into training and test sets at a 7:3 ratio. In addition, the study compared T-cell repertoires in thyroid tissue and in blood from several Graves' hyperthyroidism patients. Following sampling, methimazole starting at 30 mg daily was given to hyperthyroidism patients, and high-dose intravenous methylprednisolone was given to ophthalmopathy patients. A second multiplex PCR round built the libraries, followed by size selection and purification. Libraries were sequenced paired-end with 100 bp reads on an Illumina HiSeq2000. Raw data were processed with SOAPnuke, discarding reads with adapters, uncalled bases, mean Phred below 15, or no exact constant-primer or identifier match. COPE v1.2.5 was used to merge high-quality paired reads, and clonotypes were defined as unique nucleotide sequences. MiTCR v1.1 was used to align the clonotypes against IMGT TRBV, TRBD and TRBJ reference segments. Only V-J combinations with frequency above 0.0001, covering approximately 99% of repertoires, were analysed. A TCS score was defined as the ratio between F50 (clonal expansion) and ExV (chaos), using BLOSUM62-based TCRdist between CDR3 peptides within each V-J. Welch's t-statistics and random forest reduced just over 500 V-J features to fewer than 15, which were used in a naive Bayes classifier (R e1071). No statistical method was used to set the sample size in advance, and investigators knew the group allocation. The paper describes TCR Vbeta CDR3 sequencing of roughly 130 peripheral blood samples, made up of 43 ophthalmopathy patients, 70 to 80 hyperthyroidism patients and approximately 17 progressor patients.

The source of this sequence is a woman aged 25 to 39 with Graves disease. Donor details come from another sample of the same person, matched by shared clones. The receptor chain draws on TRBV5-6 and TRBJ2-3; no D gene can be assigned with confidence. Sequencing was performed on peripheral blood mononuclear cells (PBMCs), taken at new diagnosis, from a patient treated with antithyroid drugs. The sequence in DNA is TGTGCCAGCAGCCCCGCTATCGCCGATACGCAGTATTTT. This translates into CASSPAIADTQYF.